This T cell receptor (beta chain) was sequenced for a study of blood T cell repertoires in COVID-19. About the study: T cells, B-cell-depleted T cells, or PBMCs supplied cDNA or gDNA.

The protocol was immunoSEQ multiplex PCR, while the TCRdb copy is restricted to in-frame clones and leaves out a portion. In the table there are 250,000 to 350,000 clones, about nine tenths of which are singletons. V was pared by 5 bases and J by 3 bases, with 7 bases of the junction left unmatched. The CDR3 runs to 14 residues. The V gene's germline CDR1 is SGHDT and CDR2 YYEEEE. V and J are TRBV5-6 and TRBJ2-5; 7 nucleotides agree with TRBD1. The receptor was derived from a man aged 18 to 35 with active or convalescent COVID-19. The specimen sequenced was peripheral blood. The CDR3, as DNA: TGTGCCAGCAGGTGGGGGCAGGGGGAAGAGACCCAGTACTTC. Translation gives CASRWGQGEETQYF.